This T cell receptor beta chain emerged from a study of T cell responses to AZD1222 COVID-19 vaccine. TCRdb keeps only in-frame clones here, not all; method: immunoSEQ multiplex PCR. This sample yields around 220,000 clones, of which roughly 94% are seen a single time; around 1.8% belongs to the top ten. V lost 1 base to trimming and J lost 3 bases, with 9 bases between them. The V gene's germline CDR1 is SGHVS and CDR2 FQNEAQ. This CDR3 has 14 amino acids. Study results and caveats: Targets within unmutated variant regions were reportedly found for nearly half of spike-specific TCRs.

As concerns this clone: Its specificity is not known.

The chain carries TRBV7-8 and TRBJ2-5; D not certain. The clonotype comes from an adult who received the MenACWY meningococcal vaccine as a control. Sequences were derived from peripheral blood, sampled 28 days after the second dose of the MenACWY control vaccine. CDR3 loop: CASSLGFEEETQYF. The CDR3 nucleotides are TGTGCCAGCAGCTTAGGGTTCGAGGAAGAGACCCAGTACTTC.